This TCR beta chain was retrieved from a study of blood T cell repertoires in COVID-19. In the study overall: Acute and convalescent COVID-19 specimens originated in the United States, Italy and Spain. The analysed material was cDNA or gDNA that came from T cells, B-cell-depleted T cells, or PBMCs.

In this sample, this clone turned up once. Those enrolled, adults aged about 18 to 89 years, came from about two dozen US areas. V trimming: 5 bases; J trimming: 4 bases; junction bases outside the gene matches: 16. The length of the CDR3 is 17 residues. Looked up from germline, CDR1 is PRHDT and CDR2 is FYEKMQ (reference sequence). In the study's own analysis: How many nucleated cells were present was estimated from reference gene primer amplification. Assay used: immunoSEQ multiplex PCR; TCRdb lists only in-frame clones, some missing. Clonal size and the V and J genes are those of that table, whereas D and trimming came from the DNA. The table records around 300,000 clones, around 87% of them present only once.

The sample comprised PBMCs or T cells enriched from blood (not recorded which). The TCR originated in a woman between 18 and 29 years old with acute COVID-19. The V gene is TRBV13, the J gene TRBJ1-2; TRBD1 agrees at 7 bases. The CDR3 nucleotides are TGTGCCAGCAGCACGATGGGGCGGAGGGACAGCCTCTATGGCTACACCTTC. This sequence encodes CASSTMGRRDSLYGYTF. Full variable domain (remainder filled in from reference TRBV13 and TRBJ1-2): AAGVIQSPRHLIKEKRETATLKCYPIPRHDTVYWYQQGPGQDPQFLISFYEKMQSDKGSIPDRFSAQQFSDYHSELNMSSLELGDSALYFCASSTMGRRDSLYGYTFGSGTRLTVV.